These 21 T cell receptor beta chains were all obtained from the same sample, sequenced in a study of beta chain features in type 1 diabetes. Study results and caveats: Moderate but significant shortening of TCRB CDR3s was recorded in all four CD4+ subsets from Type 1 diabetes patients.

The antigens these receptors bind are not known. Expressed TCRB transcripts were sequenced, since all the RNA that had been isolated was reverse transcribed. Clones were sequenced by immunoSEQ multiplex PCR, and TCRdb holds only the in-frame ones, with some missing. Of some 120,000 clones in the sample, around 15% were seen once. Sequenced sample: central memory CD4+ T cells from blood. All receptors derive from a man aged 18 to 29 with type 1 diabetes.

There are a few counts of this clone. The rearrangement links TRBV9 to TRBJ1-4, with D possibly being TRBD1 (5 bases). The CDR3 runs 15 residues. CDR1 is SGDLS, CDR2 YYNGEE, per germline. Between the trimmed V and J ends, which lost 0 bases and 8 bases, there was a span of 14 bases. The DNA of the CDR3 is TGTGCCAGCAGCGTAGGTCTCGGGAGGGGAGAAAAACTGTTTTTT. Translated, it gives CASSVGLGRGEKLFF. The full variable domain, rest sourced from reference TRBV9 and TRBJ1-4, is DSGVTQTPKHLITATGQRVTLRCSPRSGDLSVYWYQQSLDQGLQFLIQYYNGEERAKGNILERFSAQQFPDLHSELNLSSLELGDSALYFCASSVGLGRGEKLFFGSGTQLSVL.

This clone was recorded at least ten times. CDR3 sequence: CASSFIQSYEQYF. In DNA form, the CDR3 reads TGTGCCAGCAGCTTTATTCAGTCCTACGAGCAGTACTTC. The rearrangement uses TRBV7-2 and TRBJ2-7; D is uncertain. Trimming stripped 3 bases from V and 1 base from J, with 7 bases between. The CDR3 has 13 amino acids. Per the germline V gene, CDR1 is SGHTA and CDR2 is FQGNSA.

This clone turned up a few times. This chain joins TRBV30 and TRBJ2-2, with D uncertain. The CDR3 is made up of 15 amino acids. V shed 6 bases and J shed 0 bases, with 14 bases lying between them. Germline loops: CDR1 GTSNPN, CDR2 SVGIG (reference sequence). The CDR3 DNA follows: TGTGCCTGTCCAACAGCAAACGCGAACACCGGGGAGCTGTTTTTT. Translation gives CACPTANANTGELFF. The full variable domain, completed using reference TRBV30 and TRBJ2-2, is SQTIHQWPATLVQPVGSPLSLECTVEGTSNPNLYWYRQAAGRGLQLLFYSVGIGQISSEVPQNLSASRPQDRQFILSSKKLLLSDSGFYLCACPTANANTGELFFGEGSRLTVL.

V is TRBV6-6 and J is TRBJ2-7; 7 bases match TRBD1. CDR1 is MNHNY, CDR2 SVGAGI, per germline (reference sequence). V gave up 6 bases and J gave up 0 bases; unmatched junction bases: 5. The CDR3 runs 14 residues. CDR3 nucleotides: TGTGCCAGCAGGGGGGACAGATTCTCCTACGAGCAGTACTTC. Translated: CASRGDRFSYEQYF.

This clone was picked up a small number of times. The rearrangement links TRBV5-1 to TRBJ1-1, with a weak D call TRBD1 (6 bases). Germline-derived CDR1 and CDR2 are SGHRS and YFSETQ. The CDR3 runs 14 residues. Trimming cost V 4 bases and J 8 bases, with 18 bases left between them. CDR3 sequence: CASSARTEPLEAFF. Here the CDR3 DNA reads TGCGCCAGCAGCGCCCGGACAGAACCCCTAGAAGCTTTCTTT.

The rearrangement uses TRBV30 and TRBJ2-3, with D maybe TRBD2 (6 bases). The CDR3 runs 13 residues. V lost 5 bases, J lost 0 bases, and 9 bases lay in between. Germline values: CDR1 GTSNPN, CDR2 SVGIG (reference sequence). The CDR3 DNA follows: TGTGCCTGGCGGGGGTATAGCACAGATACGCAGTATTTT. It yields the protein CAWRGYSTDTQYF. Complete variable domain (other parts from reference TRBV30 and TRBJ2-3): SQTIHQWPATLVQPVGSPLSLECTVEGTSNPNLYWYRQAAGRGLQLLFYSVGIGQISSEVPQNLSASRPQDRQFILSSKKLLLSDSGFYLCAWRGYSTDTQYFGPGTRLTVL.

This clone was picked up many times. DNA of the CDR3: TGCGCCAGCAGCCTACACAGGGACCTGGGGCCCTACGAGCAGTACTTC. It codes for CASSLHRDLGPYEQYF. The chain joins TRBV4-3 to TRBJ2-7; tentatively, D is TRBD1 (6 bases). V lost 4 bases and J 2 bases, leaving 18 bases between the germline ends. This CDR3 contains 16 residues. CDR1 and CDR2 from the germline V gene are LGHNA and YSLEER.

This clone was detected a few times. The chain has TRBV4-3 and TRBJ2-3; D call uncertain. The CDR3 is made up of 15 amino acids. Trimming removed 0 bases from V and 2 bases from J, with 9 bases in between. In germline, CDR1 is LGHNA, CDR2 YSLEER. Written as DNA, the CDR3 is TGCGCCAGCAGCCAAGAGGTATCTGACACAGATACGCAGTATTTT. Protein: CASSQEVSDTDTQYF.

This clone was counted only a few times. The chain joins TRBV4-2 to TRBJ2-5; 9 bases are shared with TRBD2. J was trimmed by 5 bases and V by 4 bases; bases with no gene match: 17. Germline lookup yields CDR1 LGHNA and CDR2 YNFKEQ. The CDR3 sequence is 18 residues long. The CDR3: CASSLVSSLAGYRETQYF. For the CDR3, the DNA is TGTGCCAGCAGCCTAGTCTCCTCTCTAGCGGGATATAGGGAGACCCAGTACTTC.

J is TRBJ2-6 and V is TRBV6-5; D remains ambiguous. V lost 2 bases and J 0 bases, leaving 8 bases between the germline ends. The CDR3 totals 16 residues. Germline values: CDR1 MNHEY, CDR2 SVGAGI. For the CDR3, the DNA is TGTGCCAGCAGTTACACCTATATCTCTGGGGCCAACGTCCTGACTTTC. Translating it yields CASSYTYISGANVLTF.

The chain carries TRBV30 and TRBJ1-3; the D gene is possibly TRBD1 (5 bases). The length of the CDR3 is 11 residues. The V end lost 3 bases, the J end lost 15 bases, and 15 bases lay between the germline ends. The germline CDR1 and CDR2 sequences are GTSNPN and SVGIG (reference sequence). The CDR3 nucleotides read TGTGCCTGGAGCTGGGGGGAACCCACATATTTT. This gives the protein CAWSWGEPTYF.

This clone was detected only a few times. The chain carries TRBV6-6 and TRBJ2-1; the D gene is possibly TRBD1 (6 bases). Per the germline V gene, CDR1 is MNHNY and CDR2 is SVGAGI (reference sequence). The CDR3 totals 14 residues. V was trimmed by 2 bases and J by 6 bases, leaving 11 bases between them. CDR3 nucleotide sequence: TGTGCCAGCAGTTACCTGACAGGTGCCAATGAGCAGTTCTTC. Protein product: CASSYLTGANEQFF.

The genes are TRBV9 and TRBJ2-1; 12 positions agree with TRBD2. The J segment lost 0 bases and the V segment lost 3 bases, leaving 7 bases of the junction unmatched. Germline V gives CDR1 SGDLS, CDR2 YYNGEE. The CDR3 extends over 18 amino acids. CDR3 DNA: TGTGCCAGCAGCGCCTATAAGACTAGCGGGAGCTCCTACAATGAGCAGTTCTTC. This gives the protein CASSAYKTSGSSYNEQFF.

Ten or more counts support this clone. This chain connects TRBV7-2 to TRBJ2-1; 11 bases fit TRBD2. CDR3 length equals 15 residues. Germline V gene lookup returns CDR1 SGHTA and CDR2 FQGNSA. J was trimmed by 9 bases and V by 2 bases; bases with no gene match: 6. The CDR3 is CASSLNSGGAREQFF. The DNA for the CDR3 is TGTGCCAGCAGCTTAAATAGCGGGGGGGCGCGTGAGCAGTTCTTC.

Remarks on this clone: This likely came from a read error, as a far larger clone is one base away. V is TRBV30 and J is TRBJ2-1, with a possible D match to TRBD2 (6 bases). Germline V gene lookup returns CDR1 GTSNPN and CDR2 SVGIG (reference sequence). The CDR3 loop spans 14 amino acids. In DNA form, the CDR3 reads TGTTCCTGGAGTGTCGGCCTAGCGACGGATGAGCAGTTCTTC. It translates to CSWSVGLATDEQFF.

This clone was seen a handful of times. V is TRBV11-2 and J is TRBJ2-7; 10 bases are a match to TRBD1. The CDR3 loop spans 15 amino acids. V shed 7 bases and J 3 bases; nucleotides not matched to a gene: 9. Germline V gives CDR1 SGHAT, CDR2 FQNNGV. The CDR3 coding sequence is TGTGCCAGCACCCTATCCGGGACAGGGGTCTACGAGCAGTACTTC. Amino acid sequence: CASTLSGTGVYEQYF.

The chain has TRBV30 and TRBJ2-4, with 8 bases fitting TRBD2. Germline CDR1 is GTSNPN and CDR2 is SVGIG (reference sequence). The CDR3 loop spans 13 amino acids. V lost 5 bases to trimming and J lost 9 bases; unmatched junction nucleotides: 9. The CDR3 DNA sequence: TGTGCCTGGGGCAATAGCGGGGCGGGCATTCAGTACTTC. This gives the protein CAWGNSGAGIQYF.

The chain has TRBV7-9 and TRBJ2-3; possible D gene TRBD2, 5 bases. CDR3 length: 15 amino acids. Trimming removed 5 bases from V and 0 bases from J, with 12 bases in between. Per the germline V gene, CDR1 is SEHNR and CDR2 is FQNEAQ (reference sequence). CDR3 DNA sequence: TGTGCCAGCAGCCTAGACTACCTGAGCACAGATACGCAGTATTTT. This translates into CASSLDYLSTDTQYF.

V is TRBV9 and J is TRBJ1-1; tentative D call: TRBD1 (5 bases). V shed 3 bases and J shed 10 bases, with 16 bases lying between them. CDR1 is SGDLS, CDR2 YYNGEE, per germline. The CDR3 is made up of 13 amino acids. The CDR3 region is CASSAPREGLAFF. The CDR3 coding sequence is TGTGCCAGCAGCGCACCCAGGGAAGGCTTAGCTTTCTTT.

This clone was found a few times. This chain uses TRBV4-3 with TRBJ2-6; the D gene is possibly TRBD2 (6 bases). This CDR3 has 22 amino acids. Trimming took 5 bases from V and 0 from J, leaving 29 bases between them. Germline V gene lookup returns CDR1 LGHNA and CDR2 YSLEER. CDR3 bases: TGCGCCAGCAGCTACAGGTGGTCGGAGGGGAGCAAATGGGGCTCTGGGGCCAACGTCCTGACTTTC. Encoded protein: CASSYRWSEGSKWGSGANVLTF.

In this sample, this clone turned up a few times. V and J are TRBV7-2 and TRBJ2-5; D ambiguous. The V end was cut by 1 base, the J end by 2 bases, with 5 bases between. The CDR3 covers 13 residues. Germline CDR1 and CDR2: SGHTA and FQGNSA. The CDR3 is CASSLVVQETQYF. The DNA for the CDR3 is TGTGCCAGCAGCTTAGTAGTTCAAGAGACCCAGTACTTC.